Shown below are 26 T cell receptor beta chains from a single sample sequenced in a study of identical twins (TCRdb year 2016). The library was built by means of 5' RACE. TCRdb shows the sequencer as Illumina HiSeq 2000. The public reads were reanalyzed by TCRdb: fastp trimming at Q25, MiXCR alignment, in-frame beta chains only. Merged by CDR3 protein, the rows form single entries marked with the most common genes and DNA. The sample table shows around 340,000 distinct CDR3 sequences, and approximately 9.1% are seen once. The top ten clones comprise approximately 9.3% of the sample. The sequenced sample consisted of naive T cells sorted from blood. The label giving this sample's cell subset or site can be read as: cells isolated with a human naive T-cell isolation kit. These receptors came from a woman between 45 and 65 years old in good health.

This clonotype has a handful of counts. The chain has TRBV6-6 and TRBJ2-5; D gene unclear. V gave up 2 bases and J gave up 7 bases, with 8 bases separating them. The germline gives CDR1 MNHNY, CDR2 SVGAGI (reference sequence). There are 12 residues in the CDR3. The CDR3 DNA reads TGTGCCAGCAGTTACAGCCTAGGGACCCAGTACTTC. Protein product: CASSYSLGTQYF.

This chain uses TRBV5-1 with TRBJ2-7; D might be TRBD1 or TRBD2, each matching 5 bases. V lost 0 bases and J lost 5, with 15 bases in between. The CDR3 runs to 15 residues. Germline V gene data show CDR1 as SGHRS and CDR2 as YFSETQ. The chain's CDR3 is CASSLAGTLVDEQYF. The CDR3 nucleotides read TGCGCCAGCAGCTTGGCCGGGACCCTGGTCGACGAGCAGTACTTC.

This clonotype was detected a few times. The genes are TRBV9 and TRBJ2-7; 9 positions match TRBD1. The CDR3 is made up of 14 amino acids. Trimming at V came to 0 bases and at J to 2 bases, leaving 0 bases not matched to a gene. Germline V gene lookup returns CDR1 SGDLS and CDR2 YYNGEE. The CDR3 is CASSVGDRAYEQYF. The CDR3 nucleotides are TGTGCCAGCAGCGTAGGGGACAGGGCCTACGAGCAGTACTTC.

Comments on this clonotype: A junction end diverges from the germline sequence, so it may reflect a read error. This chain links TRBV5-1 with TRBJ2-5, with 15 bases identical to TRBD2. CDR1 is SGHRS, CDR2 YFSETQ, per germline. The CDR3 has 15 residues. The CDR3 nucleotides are TGCGCCAGCAGCCTGGGACTAGCGGGAGGAGAGAACCAGTACTTC. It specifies CASSLGLAGGENQYF.

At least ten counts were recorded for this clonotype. CDR3 in amino acids: CASSLAKIKLAATYNEQFF. The CDR3 nucleotides read TGTGCCAGCAGCTTAGCTAAGATAAAACTAGCGGCCACCTACAATGAGCAGTTCTTC. This chain joins TRBV11-1 and TRBJ2-1; 8 nucleotides match TRBD2. J lost 2 bases, V lost 0 bases, and 12 bases had no gene match. Germline lookup yields CDR1 SGHAT and CDR2 FQDESV (reference sequence). This CDR3 is 19 amino acids long.

CDR3 region: CATSDLQPGPEQFF. For the CDR3, the DNA is TGTGCCACCAGTGATTTGCAACCCGGGCCTGAGCAGTTCTTC. The chain links TRBV24-1 to TRBJ2-1; D not resolved. This CDR3 contains 14 residues. Germline loops: CDR1 KGHDR, CDR2 SFDVKD. Trimming took off 0 bases at V and 9 bases at J, with 11 bases between the two ends.

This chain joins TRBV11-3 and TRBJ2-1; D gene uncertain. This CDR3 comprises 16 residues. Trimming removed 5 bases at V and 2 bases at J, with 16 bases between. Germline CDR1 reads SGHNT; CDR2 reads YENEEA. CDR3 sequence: CASSRIFGSTYNEQFF. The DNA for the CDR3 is TGTGCCAGCAGCCGGATCTTCGGGTCGACCTACAATGAGCAGTTCTTC.

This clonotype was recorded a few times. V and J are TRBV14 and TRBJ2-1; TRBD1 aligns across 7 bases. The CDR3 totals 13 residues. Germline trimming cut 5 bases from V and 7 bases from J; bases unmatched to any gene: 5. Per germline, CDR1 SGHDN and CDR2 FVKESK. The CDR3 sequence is CASSWDRPNEQFF. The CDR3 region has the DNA TGTGCCAGCAGCTGGGACAGACCAAATGAGCAGTTCTTC. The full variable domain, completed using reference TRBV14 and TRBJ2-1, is EAGVTQFPSHSVIEKGQTVTLRCDPISGHDNLYWYRRVMGKEIKFLLHFVKESKQDESGMPNNRFLAERTGGTYSTLKVQPAELEDSGVYFCASSWDRPNEQFFGPGTRLTVL.

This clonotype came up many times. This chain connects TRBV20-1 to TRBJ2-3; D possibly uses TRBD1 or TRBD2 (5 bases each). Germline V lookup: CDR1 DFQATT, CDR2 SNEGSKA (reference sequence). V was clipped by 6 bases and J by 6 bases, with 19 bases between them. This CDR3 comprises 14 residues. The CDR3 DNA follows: TGCAGTGCCCAACGAGGGGTAGGGGCCGATACGCAGTATTTT. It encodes CSAQRGVGADTQYF.

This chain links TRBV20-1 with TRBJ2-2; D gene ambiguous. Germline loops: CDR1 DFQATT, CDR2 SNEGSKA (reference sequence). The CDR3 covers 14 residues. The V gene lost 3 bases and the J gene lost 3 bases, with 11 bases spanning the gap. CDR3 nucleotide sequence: TGCAGTGCTAGGCTGATAGAGGACACCGGGGAGCTGTTTTTT. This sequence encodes CSARLIEDTGELFF.

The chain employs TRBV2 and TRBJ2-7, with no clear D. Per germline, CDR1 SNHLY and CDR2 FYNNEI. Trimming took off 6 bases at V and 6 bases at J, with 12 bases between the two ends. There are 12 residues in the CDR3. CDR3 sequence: CASSLLMFEQYF. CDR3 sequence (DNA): TGTGCCAGCAGCCTCTTGATGTTCGAGCAGTACTTC.

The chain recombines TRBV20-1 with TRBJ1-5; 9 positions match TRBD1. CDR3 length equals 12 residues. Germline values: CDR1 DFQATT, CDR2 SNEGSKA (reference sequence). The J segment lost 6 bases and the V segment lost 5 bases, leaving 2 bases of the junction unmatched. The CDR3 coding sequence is TGCAGTGCTGGGACAGGGAGTCAGCCCCAGCATTTT. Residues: CSAGTGSQPQHF.

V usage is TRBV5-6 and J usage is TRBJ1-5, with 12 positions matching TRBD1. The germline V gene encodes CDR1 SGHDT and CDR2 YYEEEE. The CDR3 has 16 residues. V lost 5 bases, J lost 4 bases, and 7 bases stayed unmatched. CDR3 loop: CASSSGTGGRNQPQHF. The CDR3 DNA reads TGTGCCAGCAGTTCCGGGACAGGGGGCCGAAATCAGCCCCAGCATTTT.

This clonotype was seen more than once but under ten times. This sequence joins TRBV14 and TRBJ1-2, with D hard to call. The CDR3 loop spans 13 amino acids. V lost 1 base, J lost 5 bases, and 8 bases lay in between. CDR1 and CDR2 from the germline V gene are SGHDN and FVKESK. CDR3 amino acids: CASSQAGPYGYTF. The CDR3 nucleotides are TGTGCCAGCAGCCAAGCCGGTCCGTATGGCTACACCTTC.

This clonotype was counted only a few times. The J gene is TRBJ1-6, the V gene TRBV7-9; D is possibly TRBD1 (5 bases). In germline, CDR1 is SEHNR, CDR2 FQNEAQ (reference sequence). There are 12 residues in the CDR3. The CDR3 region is CAAQGYNSPLHF. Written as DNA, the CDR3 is TGTGCAGCCCAGGGCTATAATTCACCCCTCCACTTT.

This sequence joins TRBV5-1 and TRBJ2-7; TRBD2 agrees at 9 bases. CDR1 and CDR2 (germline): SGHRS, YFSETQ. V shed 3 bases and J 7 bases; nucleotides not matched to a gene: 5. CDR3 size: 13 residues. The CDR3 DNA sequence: TGCGCCAGCAGCTATTCGCGGGAGGGGGAGCAGTACTTC. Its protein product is CASSYSREGEQYF. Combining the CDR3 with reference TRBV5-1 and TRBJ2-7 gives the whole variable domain KAGVTQTPRYLIKTRGQQVTLSCSPISGHRSVSWYQQTPGQGLQFLFEYFSETQRNKGNFPGRFSGRQFSNSRSEMNVSTLELGDSALYLCASSYSREGEQYFGPGTRLTVT.

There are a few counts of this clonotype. The DNA for the CDR3 is TGTGCCAGCAGCTTAGTGGCTAGTGCGAACACCGGGGAGCTGTTTTTT. Translation gives CASSLVASANTGELFF. This sequence joins TRBV11-2 and TRBJ2-2; D not resolved. V was trimmed by 1 base and J by 0 bases, leaving 9 bases between them. CDR1 is SGHAT, CDR2 FQNNGV, per germline. CDR3 length equals 16 residues.

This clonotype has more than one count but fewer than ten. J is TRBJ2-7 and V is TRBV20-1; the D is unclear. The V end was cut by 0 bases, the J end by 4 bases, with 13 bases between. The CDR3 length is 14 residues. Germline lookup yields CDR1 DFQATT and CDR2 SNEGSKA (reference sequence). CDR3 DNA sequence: TGCAGTGCTAGAGATCCTCAGGTCGGGTACGAGCAGTACTTC. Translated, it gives CSARDPQVGYEQYF.

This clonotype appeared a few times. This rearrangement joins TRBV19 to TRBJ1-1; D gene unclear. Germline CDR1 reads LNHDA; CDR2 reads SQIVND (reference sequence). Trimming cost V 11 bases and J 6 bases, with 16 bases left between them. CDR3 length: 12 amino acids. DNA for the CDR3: TGTGCCTGTGCCAGATCAATCTCTGAAGCTTTCTTT. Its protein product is CACARSISEAFF.

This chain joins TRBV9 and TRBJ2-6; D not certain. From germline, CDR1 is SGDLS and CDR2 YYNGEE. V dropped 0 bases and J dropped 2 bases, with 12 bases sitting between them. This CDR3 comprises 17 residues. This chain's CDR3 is CASSVEAGNAGANVLTF. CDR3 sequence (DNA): TGTGCCAGCAGCGTAGAGGCAGGTAACGCTGGGGCCAACGTCCTGACTTTC.

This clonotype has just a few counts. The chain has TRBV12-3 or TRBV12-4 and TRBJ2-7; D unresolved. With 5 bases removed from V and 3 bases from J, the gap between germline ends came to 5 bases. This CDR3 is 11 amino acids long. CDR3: CASSPHYEQYF. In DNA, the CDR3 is TGTGCCAGCAGTCCCCACTACGAGCAGTACTTC.

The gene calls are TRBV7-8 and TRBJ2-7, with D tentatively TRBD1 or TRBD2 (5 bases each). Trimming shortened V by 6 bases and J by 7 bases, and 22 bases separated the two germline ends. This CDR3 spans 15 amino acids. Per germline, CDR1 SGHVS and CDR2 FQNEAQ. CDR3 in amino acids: CASSSAGTTAGEQYV. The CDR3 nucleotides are TGTGCCAGCAGTTCAGCCGGGACCACGGCCGGGGAGCAGTACGTC.

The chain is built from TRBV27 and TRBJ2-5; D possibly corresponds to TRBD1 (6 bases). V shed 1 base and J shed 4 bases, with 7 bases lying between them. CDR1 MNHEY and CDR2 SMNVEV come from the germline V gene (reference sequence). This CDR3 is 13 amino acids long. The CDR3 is CASSLLGAETQYF. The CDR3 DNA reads TGTGCCAGCAGTTTATTGGGGGCAGAGACCCAGTACTTC.

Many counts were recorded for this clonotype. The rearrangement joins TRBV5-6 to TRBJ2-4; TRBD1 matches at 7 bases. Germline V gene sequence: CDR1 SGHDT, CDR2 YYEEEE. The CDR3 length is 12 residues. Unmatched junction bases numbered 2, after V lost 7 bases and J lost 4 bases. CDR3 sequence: CASGGQKNIQYF. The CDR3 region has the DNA TGTGCCAGCGGGGGACAGAAAAACATTCAGTACTTC.

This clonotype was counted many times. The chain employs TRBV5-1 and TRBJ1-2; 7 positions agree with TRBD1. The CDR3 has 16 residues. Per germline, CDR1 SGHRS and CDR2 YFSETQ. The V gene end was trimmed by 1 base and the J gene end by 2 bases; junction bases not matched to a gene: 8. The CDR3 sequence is CASSLTGQGGNYGYTF. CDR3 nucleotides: TGCGCCAGCAGCTTGACGGGGCAGGGGGGCAACTATGGCTACACCTTC.

The CDR3 reads CASSGILAGGYYEQYV. As DNA, the CDR3 is TGCGCCAGCAGCGGAATACTAGCGGGAGGTTACTACGAGCAGTACGTC. The gene calls are TRBV5-1 and TRBJ2-7; TRBD2 matches 12 bases. CDR1 SGHRS and CDR2 YFSETQ come from the germline V gene. The CDR3 consists of 16 residues. V was clipped by 4 bases and J by 3 bases; unmatched bases: 8.